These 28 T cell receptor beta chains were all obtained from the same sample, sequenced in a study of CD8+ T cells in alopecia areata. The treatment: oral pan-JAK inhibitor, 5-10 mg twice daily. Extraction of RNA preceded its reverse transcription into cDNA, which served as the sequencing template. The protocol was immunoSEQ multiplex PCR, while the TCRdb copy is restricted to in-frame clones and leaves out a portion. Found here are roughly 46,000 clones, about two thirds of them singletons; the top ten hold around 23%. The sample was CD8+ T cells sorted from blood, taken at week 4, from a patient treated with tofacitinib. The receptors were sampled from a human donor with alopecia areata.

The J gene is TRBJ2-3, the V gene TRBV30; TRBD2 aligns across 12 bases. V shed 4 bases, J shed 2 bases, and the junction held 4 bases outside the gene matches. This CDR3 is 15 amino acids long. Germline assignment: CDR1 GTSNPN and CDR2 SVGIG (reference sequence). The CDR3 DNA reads TGTGCCTGGACTCGACTAGCGGGGGACACAGATACGCAGTATTTT. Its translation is CAWTRLAGDTDTQYF.

The CDR3 DNA follows: TGTGCCAGCAGCAAAAAAGGTTCAGACTCTGGGGCCAACGTCCTGACTTTC. Amino acid sequence: CASSKKGSDSGANVLTF. This rearrangement joins TRBV21-1 to TRBJ2-6. TRBV21-1 is deemed a pseudogene. CDR3 size: 17 residues.

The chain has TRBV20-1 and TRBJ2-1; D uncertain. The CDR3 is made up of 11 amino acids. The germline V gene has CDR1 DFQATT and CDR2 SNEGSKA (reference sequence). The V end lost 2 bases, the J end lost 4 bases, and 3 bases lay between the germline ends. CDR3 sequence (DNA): TGCAGTGCTAGATCGTACAATGAGCAGTTCTTC. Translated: CSARSYNEQFF.

CDR3 protein: CATSRDGTDETQYF. The CDR3 DNA reads as TGTGCCACCAGCAGAGATGGGACCGATGAGACCCAGTACTTC. The gene calls are TRBV15 and TRBJ2-5; D may correspond to TRBD1 or TRBD2 (5 bases each). Germline assignment: CDR1 LNHNV and CDR2 YYDKDF (reference sequence). V was shortened by 0 bases and J by 5 bases, with 10 bases between the two germline ends. The CDR3 is 14 residues long.

CDR3 bases: TGCAGCGTTGGAGGACAAGCTTTCTTT. As protein: CSVGGQAFF. This sequence joins TRBV29-1 and TRBJ1-1, with no clear D. V lost 4 bases, J lost 9 bases, and 6 bases lay in between. This CDR3 has 9 residues. Germline-derived CDR1 and CDR2 are SQVTM and ANQGSEA.

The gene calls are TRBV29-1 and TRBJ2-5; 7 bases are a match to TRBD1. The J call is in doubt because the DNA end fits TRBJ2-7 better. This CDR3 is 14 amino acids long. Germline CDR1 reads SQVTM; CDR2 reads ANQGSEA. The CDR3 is CSVPLRQGSYEQYF. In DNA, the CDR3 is TGCAGCGTTCCCCTACGACAGGGTTCCTACGAGCAGTACTTC.

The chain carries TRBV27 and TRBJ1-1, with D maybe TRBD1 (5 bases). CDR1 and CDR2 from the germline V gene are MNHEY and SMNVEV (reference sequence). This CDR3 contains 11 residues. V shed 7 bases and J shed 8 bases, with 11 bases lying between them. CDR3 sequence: CASTSNREAFF. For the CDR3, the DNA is TGTGCCAGCACCTCAAACAGGGAAGCTTTCTTT.

The CDR3 DNA reads as TGTGCCAGCAGTGGGGGAGATACGCAGTATTTT. Its protein is CASSGGDTQYF. This sequence joins TRBV7-8 and TRBJ2-3; D might be TRBD1 or TRBD2, each matching 5 bases. This CDR3 is built from 11 residues. Germline CDR1 SGHVS, CDR2 FQNEAQ. The V end was cut by 6 bases, the J end by 5 bases, with 6 bases between. Full variable domain (missing parts from reference TRBV7-8 and TRBJ2-3): GAGVSQSPRYKVAKRGQDVALRCDPISGHVSLFWYQQALGQGPEFLTYFQNEAQLDKSGLPSDRFFAERPEGSVSTLKIQRTQQEDSAVYLCASSGGDTQYFGPGTRLTVL.

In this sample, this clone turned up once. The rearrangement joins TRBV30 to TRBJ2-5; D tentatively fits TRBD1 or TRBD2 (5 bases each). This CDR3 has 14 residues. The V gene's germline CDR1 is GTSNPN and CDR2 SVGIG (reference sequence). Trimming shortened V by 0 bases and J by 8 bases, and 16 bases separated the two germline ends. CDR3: CAWSVEGYPGTQYF. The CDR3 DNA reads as TGTGCCTGGAGTGTAGAGGGGTACCCAGGTACCCAGTACTTC.

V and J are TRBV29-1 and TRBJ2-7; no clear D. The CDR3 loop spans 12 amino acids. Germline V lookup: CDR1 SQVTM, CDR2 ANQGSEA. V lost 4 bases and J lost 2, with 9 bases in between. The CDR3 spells CSVADGPYEQYF. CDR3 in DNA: TGCAGCGTTGCGGACGGTCCCTACGAGCAGTACTTC.

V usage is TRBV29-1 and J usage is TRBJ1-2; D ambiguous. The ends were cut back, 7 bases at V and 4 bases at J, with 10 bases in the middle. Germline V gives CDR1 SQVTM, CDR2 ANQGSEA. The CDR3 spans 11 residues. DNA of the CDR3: TGCAGCGCCACAGAACTCTATGGCTACACCTTC. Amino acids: CSATELYGYTF.

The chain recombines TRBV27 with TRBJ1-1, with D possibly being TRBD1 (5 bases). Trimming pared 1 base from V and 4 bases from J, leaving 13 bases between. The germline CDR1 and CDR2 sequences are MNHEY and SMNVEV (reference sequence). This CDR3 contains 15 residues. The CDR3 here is CASSLWGGNGTEAFF. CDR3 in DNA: TGTGCCAGCAGTTTATGGGGGGGGAATGGCACTGAAGCTTTCTTT.

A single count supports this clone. This CDR3 is CASSFWRQTNTGELFF. For the CDR3, the DNA is TGCGCCAGCAGCTTTTGGAGACAGACGAACACCGGGGAGCTGTTTTTT. The J gene is TRBJ2-2, the V gene TRBV5-1; D is perhaps TRBD1 (5 bases). Between the trimmed V and J ends, which lost 2 bases and 0 bases, there was a span of 11 bases. Germline V gene data show CDR1 as SGHRS and CDR2 as YFSETQ. The CDR3 has 16 amino acids.

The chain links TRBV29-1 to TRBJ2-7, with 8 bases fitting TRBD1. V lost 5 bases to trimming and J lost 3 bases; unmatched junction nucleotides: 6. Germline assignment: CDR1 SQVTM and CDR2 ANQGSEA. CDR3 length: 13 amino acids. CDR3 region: CSVLGQGIYEQYF. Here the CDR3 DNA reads TGCAGCGTTCTCGGACAGGGAATCTACGAGCAGTACTTC.

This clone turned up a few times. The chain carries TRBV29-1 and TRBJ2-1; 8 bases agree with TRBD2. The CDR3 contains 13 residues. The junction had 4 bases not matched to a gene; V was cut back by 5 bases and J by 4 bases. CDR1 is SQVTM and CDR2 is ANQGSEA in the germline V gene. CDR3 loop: CSVYGGVYNEQFF. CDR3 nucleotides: TGCAGCGTTTACGGGGGGGTATACAATGAGCAGTTCTTC.

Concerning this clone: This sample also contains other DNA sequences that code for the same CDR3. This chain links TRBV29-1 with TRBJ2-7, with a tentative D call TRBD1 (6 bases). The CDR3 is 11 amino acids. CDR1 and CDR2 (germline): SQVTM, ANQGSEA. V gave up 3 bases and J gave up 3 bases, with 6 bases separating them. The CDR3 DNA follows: TGCAGCGTTGAGGACAGCTACGAGCAGTACTTC. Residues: CSVEDSYEQYF.

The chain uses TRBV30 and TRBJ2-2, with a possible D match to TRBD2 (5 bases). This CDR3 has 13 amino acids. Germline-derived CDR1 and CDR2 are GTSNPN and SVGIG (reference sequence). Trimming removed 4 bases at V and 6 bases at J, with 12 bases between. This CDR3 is CAWTYLASGELFF. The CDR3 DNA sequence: TGTGCCTGGACATACCTAGCCTCCGGGGAGCTGTTTTTT.

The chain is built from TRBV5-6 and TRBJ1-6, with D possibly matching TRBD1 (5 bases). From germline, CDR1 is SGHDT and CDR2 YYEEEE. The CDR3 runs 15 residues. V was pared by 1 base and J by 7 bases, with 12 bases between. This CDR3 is CASSLPGPYNSPLHF. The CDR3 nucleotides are TGTGCCAGCAGCTTGCCAGGGCCTTACAATTCACCCCTCCACTTT.

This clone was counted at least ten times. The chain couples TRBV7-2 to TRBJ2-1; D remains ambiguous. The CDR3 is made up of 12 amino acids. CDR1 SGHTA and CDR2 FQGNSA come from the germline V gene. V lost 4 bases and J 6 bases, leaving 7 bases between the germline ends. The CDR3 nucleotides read TGTGCCAGCAGCTCGGAACTCAATGAGCAGTTCTTC. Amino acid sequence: CASSSELNEQFF.

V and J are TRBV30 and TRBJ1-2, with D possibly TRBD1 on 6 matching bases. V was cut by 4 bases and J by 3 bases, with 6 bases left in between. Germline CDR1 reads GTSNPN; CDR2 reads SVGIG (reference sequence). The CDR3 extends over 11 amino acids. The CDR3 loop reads CAWTGDYGYTF. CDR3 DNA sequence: TGTGCCTGGACAGGGGACTATGGCTACACCTTC.

CDR3 bases: TGCGCCAGCAGCCCCGGTGGAGGGGGGAGCTACGAGCAGTACTTC. It is translated as CASSPGGGGSYEQYF. The rearrangement links TRBV5-1 to TRBJ2-7; possibly TRBD1 or TRBD2 for D (6 bases each). In germline, CDR1 is SGHRS, CDR2 YFSETQ. The V end lost 4 bases, the J end lost 3 bases, and 17 bases lay between the germline ends. The length of the CDR3 is 15 residues.

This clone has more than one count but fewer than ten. Written as DNA, the CDR3 is TGTGCCAGCAGTTTTAGTCCATACAATGAGCAGTTCTTC. This codes for CASSFSPYNEQFF. This rearrangement joins TRBV27 to TRBJ2-1; no reliable D call. Germline V gene sequence: CDR1 MNHEY, CDR2 SMNVEV (reference sequence). The CDR3 has 13 amino acids. Trimming cost V 3 bases and J 4 bases, with 7 bases left between them.

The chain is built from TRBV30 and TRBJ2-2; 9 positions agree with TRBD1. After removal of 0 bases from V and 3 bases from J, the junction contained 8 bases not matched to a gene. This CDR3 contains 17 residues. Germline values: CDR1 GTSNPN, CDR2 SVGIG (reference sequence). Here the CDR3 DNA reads TGTGCCTGGAGTGTAGTTTCAAGGACAGGGGACACCGGGGAGCTGTTTTTT. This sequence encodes CAWSVVSRTGDTGELFF.

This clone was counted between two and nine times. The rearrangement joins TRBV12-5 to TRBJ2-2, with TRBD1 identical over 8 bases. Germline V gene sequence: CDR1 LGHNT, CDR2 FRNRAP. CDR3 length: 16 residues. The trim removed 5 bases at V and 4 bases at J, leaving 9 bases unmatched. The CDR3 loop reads CASGLPTGEVTGELFF. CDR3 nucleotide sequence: TGTGCTAGTGGTCTCCCGACAGGGGAAGTCACCGGGGAGCTGTTTTTT. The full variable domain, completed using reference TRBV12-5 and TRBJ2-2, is DARVTQTPRHKVTEMGQEVTMRCQPILGHNTVFWYRQTMMQGLELLAYFRNRAPLDDSGMPKDRFSAEMPDATLATLKIQPSEPRDSAVYFCASGLPTGEVTGELFFGEGSRLTVL.

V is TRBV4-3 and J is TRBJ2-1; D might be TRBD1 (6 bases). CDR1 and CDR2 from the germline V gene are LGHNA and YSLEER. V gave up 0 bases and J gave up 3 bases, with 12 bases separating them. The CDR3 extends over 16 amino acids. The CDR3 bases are TGCGCCAGCAGCCAAGACAGGGGAAGACGCTACAATGAGCAGTTCTTC. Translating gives CASSQDRGRRYNEQFF.

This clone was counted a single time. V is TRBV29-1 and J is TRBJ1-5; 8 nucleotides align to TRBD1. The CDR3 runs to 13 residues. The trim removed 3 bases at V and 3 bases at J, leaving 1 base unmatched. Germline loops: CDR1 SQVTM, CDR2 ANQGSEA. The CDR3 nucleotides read TGCAGCGTTGAGACAGGGGACAATCAGCCCCAGCATTTT. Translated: CSVETGDNQPQHF.

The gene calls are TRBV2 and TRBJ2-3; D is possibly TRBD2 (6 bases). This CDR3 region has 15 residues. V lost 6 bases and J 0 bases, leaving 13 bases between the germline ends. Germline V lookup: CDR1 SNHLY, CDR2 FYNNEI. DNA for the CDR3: TGTGCCAGCAGCGCGACGCGGGATAGCACAGATACGCAGTATTTT. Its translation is CASSATRDSTDTQYF.

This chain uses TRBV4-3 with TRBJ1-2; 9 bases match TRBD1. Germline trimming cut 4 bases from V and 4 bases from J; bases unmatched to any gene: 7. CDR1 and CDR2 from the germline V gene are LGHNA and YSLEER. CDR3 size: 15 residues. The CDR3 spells CASSPGTGQSYGYTF. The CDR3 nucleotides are TGCGCCAGCAGCCCGGGGACAGGGCAAAGCTATGGCTACACCTTC.